Following are 32 T cell receptor beta chains from one sample sequenced in a study of regulatory T cells in long-lasting Graves disease listed by TCRdb under 2021. The receptor library was made with multiplex PCR. TCRdb records Illumina HiSeq 4000 as the sequencer. CDR3 regions were amplified by Arm-PCR with iRepertoire HTBI primers to construct TCR beta libraries. The public reads were reanalyzed by TCRdb: fastp trimming at Q25, MiXCR alignment, in-frame beta chains only. Each record represents a unique CDR3 protein, reported with the most common genes and DNA among its rows. The sample profile shows some 450,000 distinct CDR3 sequences; around 20% of them were found once. The ten largest clonotypes hold approximately 28% of the sample. The time point label of this sample denotes: persistent/refractory GD, antithyroid drugs over 5 years with positive TRAb. For both TCR sequencing and RNA sequencing, RNA was extracted from PBMCs using TRIzol.

The source material was peripheral blood mononuclear cells (PBMCs), sampled when the disease was refractory, from a patient treated with antithyroid drugs. These TCRs come from a female donor with Graves disease.

As to this clonotype: A junction boundary mismatches the germline segment, possibly from a read error. The rearrangement joins TRBV20-1 to TRBJ2-5; 10 positions agree with TRBD2. Germline values: CDR1 DFQATT, CDR2 SNEGSKA (reference sequence). The CDR3 runs 16 residues. CDR3 sequence: CSARDVASGSQGTQYF. CDR3 sequence (DNA): TGCAGTGCTAGAGATGTAGCTAGCGGGAGTCAAGGGACCCAGTACTTC.

The rearrangement uses TRBV7-2 and TRBJ1-3; tentatively, D is TRBD1 (5 bases). Germline assignment: CDR1 SGHTA and CDR2 FQGNSA. Between the trimmed V and J ends, which lost 5 bases and 2 bases, there was a span of 13 bases. This CDR3 is built from 15 residues. In DNA, the CDR3 is TGTGCCAGCAGCCCAGGACACAGCCCTGGAAACACCATATATTTT. Translated, it gives CASSPGHSPGNTIYF.

This clonotype came up a few times. V and J are TRBV19 and TRBJ1-1, with a tentative D call TRBD1 (6 bases). Trimming pared 4 bases from V and 2 bases from J, leaving 11 bases between. The CDR3 runs 14 residues. Germline-derived CDR1 and CDR2 are LNHDA and SQIVND (reference sequence). The CDR3 DNA reads TGTGCCAGTAGTACCCCGGACAGAAACACTGAAGCTTTCTTT. Protein product: CASSTPDRNTEAFF.

This clonotype was counted between two and nine times. The gene calls are TRBV19 and TRBJ1-2; maybe TRBD1 (6 bases). In germline, CDR1 is LNHDA, CDR2 SQIVND (reference sequence). The length of the CDR3 is 14 residues. The V and J ends lost 2 bases and 5 bases respectively, with 12 bases between them. CDR3 sequence reads: CASSIRTARYGYTF. The DNA for the CDR3 is TGTGCCAGTAGTATAAGGACAGCCCGGTATGGCTACACCTTC.

The chain joins TRBV7-9 to TRBJ2-5, with a tentative D call TRBD2 (6 bases). The V and J ends lost 3 bases and 2 bases respectively, with 10 bases between them. Germline V gene sequence: CDR1 SEHNR, CDR2 FQNEAQ (reference sequence). CDR3 size: 14 residues. The CDR3 protein is CASSFQRVQETQYF. The CDR3, as DNA: TGTGCCAGCAGCTTCCAGCGGGTGCAAGAGACCCAGTACTTC. The full variable domain, rest sourced from reference TRBV7-9 and TRBJ2-5, is DTGVSQNPRHKITKRGQNVTFRCDPISEHNRLYWYRQTLGQGPEFLTYFQNEAQLEKSRLLSDRFSAERPKGSFSTLEIQRTEQGDSAMYLCASSFQRVQETQYFGPGTRLLVL.

This clonotype was seen a few times. The rearrangement uses TRBV30 and TRBJ1-1; D perhaps matches TRBD1 (5 bases). The germline CDR1 and CDR2 sequences are GTSNPN and SVGIG (reference sequence). V lost 2 bases, J lost 6 bases, and 16 bases lay in between. The length of the CDR3 is 14 residues. The CDR3 DNA is TGTGCCTGGAGTACCTGGGGGGGGGAGGCTGAAGCTTTCTTT. It translates to CAWSTWGGEAEAFF.

At least ten counts were recorded for this clonotype. The CDR3 DNA reads as TGTGCCAGCAGCTTACCGAGGAGTGTGGTTCGGGACAATGGGCCTCTCTATGGCTACACCTTC. Translating gives CASSLPRSVVRDNGPLYGYTF. The chain is built from TRBV7-2 and TRBJ1-2; tentatively, D is TRBD1 (6 bases). The CDR3 extends over 21 amino acids. V was trimmed by 2 bases and J by 4 bases, leaving 32 bases between them. Germline V gene sequence: CDR1 SGHTA, CDR2 FQGNSA.

The chain uses TRBV19 and TRBJ1-5; TRBD1 matches 8 bases. The CDR3 is 16 residues long. CDR1 is LNHDA, CDR2 SQIVND, per germline (reference sequence). The CDR3 loop is CASQKKPGGERQPQHF. For the CDR3, the DNA is TGTGCTAGCCAGAAAAAACCAGGGGGCGAAAGACAGCCCCAGCATTTT.

This clonotype was counted once. The chain couples TRBV10-2 to TRBJ2-2; TRBD1 or TRBD2 may be the D gene (6 bases each). Germline lookup yields CDR1 WSHSY and CDR2 SAAADI. The CDR3 covers 17 residues. V shed 0 bases and J shed 2 bases, with 13 bases lying between them. In DNA, the CDR3 is TGCGCCAGCAGTGAGTCGATTTCGGGGGCCAACACCGGGGAGCTGTTTTTT. Translated: CASSESISGANTGELFF.

The chain uses TRBV5-1 and TRBJ2-7; no definite D call. This CDR3 has 14 amino acids. V was clipped by 5 bases and J by 5 bases, with 17 bases between them. CDR1 and CDR2 from the germline V gene are SGHRS and YFSETQ. CDR3 region: CASRPRGFWNEQYF. The CDR3 bases are TGCGCCAGCAGACCACGCGGATTCTGGAACGAGCAGTACTTC.

The table lists this clonotype with many counts. This rearrangement joins TRBV2 to TRBJ2-5, with D hard to call. Trimming removed 5 bases from V and 3 bases from J, with 10 bases in between. In germline, CDR1 is SNHLY, CDR2 FYNNEI. This CDR3 has 13 residues. The CDR3 here is CASSRNIKETQYF. The CDR3 region has the DNA TGTGCCAGCAGTCGAAACATAAAAGAGACCCAGTACTTC.

The CDR3 reads CASRSSGRSYEQYF. The CDR3, as DNA: TGTGCCAGCAGGTCAAGCGGGAGGTCGTACGAGCAGTACTTC. The chain combines TRBV6-1 with TRBJ2-7, with 9 bases that match TRBD2. The CDR3 sequence is 14 residues long. V dropped 6 bases and J dropped 4; count of bases not matched to a gene: 7. The V gene's germline CDR1 is MNHNS and CDR2 SASEGT.

The V gene is TRBV11-1, the J gene TRBJ2-7; 8 positions match TRBD1. CDR3 length: 16 amino acids. Trimming at V came to 2 bases and at J to 6 bases, leaving 12 bases not matched to a gene. Germline CDR1 is SGHAT and CDR2 is FQDESV (reference sequence). The CDR3 protein is CASSLTIRTGYSEQYF. CDR3 coding DNA: TGTGCCAGCAGCTTAACTATCAGGACAGGGTACTCCGAGCAGTACTTC. Filled out from reference TRBV11-1 and TRBJ2-7, the complete variable domain reads EAEVAQSPRYKITEKSQAVAFWCDPISGHATLYWYRQILGQGPELLVQFQDESVVDDSQLPKDRFSAERLKGVDSTLKIQPAELGDSAMYLCASSLTIRTGYSEQYFGPGTRLTVT.

The chain employs TRBV7-9 and TRBJ2-2, with 11 bases lining up with TRBD1. Germline-derived CDR1 and CDR2 are SEHNR and FQNEAQ (reference sequence). This CDR3 contains 17 residues. The ends lost 1 base at V and 4 bases at J; junction bases unmatched: 5. This CDR3 is CASSLGGTGGRTGELFF. The CDR3 nucleotides are TGTGCCAGCAGCTTAGGCGGGACAGGGGGGCGCACCGGGGAGCTGTTTTTT.

The table lists this clonotype with many counts. This chain connects TRBV5-1 to TRBJ1-1; 7 bases align to TRBD1. CDR1 and CDR2 from the germline V gene are SGHRS and YFSETQ. The junction had 5 bases not matched to a gene; V was cut back by 0 bases and J by 3 bases. The CDR3 runs to 15 residues. DNA of the CDR3: TGCGCCAGCAGCTTGGCCGGCGACAGGGACACTGAAGCTTTCTTT. This translates into CASSLAGDRDTEAFF.

This clonotype has just a few counts. V is TRBV27 and J is TRBJ2-7; the D gene is possibly TRBD2 (5 bases). The V gene lost 7 bases and the J gene lost 1 base, with 11 bases spanning the gap. The CDR3 loop spans 13 amino acids. The germline gives CDR1 MNHEY, CDR2 SMNVEV (reference sequence). As DNA, the CDR3 is TGTGCCAGCACCGAAAGCGGATCCTACGAGCAGTACTTC. This encodes CASTESGSYEQYF.

This chain joins TRBV20-1 and TRBJ2-3; 7 bases align to TRBD2. Looked up from germline, CDR1 is DFQATT and CDR2 is SNEGSKA (reference sequence). CDR3 length: 17 amino acids. V shed 1 base, J shed 2 bases, and the junction held 12 bases outside the gene matches. The CDR3 DNA reads TGCAGTGCTAGAGTAGGTAGCGGGCCGCCCAACACAGATACGCAGTATTTT. Translating gives CSARVGSGPPNTDTQYF.

This clonotype has a count of ten or more. J is TRBJ1-5 and V is TRBV10-3; D may be TRBD1 (6 bases). Germline V gene data show CDR1 as ENHRY and CDR2 as SYGVKD. The CDR3 spans 13 residues. With 6 bases removed from V and 6 bases from J, the gap between germline ends came to 12 bases. Here the CDR3 reads CAIRAGAAQPQHF. The DNA for the CDR3 is TGTGCCATCAGGGCAGGGGCGGCTCAGCCCCAGCATTTT.

The rearrangement joins TRBV3-1 to TRBJ1-1; D might be TRBD1 (6 bases). The CDR3 covers 14 residues. V was clipped by 4 bases and J by 4 bases, with 13 bases between them. Per the germline V gene, CDR1 is LGHDT and CDR2 is YNNKEL (reference sequence). The CDR3 region is CASSRQTQGTEAFF. CDR3 sequence (DNA): TGTGCCAGCAGCCGGCAAACACAGGGCACTGAAGCTTTCTTT.

This clonotype was detected only a few times. The CDR3 coding sequence is TGTGCCAGCAGTGCGATTCGGGGCGGACGGGGGAACACTGAAGCTTTCTTT. Translated: CASSAIRGGRGNTEAFF. The J gene is TRBJ1-1, the V gene TRBV6-1; D is possibly TRBD1 (5 bases). V shed 4 bases and J shed 1 base, with 19 bases lying between them. This CDR3 contains 17 residues. Germline V gives CDR1 MNHNS, CDR2 SASEGT.

This clonotype was seen ten or more times. The rearrangement uses TRBV12-3 or TRBV12-4 and TRBJ2-5; D possibly corresponds to TRBD2 (5 bases). The CDR3 has 14 amino acids. The V end lost 6 bases, the J end lost 4 bases, and 15 bases lay between the germline ends. The CDR3 DNA sequence: TGTGCCAGCAGCCGTAATCGAGAGGGAGAGACCCAGTACTTC. This translates into CASSRNREGETQYF.

The chain joins TRBV3-1 to TRBJ1-1; D possibly corresponds to TRBD1 (6 bases). Deletions cut 0 bases from V and 2 bases from J, with 10 bases between. In germline, CDR1 is LGHDT, CDR2 YNNKEL (reference sequence). The CDR3 length is 15 residues. This CDR3 reads CASSQELGGNTEAFF. The CDR3 nucleotides read TGTGCCAGCAGCCAAGAACTCGGGGGCAACACTGAAGCTTTCTTT.

The chain couples TRBV18 to TRBJ2-2, with TRBD2 identical over 9 bases. The CDR3 length is 13 residues. The germline CDR1 and CDR2 sequences are KGHSH and LQKENI. Unmatched junction bases numbered 6, after V lost 10 bases and J lost 6 bases. For the CDR3, the DNA is TGTGCCAACAAGCGGGAGGAAGCCGGGGAGCTGTTTTTT. It codes for CANKREEAGELFF.

This clonotype has at least ten counts. V is TRBV5-1 and J is TRBJ2-7, with 10 bases matching TRBD2. Germline-derived CDR1 and CDR2 are SGHRS and YFSETQ. CDR3 length equals 15 residues. The ends lost 1 base at V and 4 bases at J; junction bases unmatched: 5. The CDR3 reads CASSLLPSGSYEQYF. The CDR3 region has the DNA TGCGCCAGCAGCTTGCTACCTAGCGGGAGTTACGAGCAGTACTTC.

This clonotype was recorded at least ten times. The genes are TRBV2 and TRBJ2-7, with D possibly being TRBD2 (5 bases). The germline V gene has CDR1 SNHLY and CDR2 FYNNEI. Trimming cost V 9 bases and J 3 bases, with 15 bases left between them. The CDR3 spans 13 residues. CDR3 DNA: TGTGCCAGTAGGACGGGGAGCATCTACGAGCAGTACTTC. Translated: CASRTGSIYEQYF.

This clonotype came up many times. The J gene is TRBJ2-7, the V gene TRBV11-2; 9 bases map to TRBD2. Germline V CDR1 and CDR2: SGHAT, FQNNGV. J gave up 3 bases and V 5 bases, and 11 bases lay outside the gene matches. The CDR3 loop spans 16 amino acids. The chain's CDR3 is CASSIYTAGGHYEQYF. The CDR3 nucleotides are TGTGCCAGCAGCATCTATACGGCGGGAGGGCACTACGAGCAGTACTTC.

The chain recombines TRBV5-1 with TRBJ2-7; 8 bases align to TRBD2. J lost 3 bases, V lost 0 bases, and 5 bases had no gene match. CDR1 SGHRS and CDR2 YFSETQ come from the germline V gene. The CDR3 spans 15 residues. The CDR3 coding sequence is TGCGCCAGCAGCTTGGATGGGCGGGGGGACTACGAGCAGTACTTC. Translated: CASSLDGRGDYEQYF.

The CDR3 region has the DNA TGTGCCAGCAATTTATCGGGAGCAGGCAGGAACACTGAAGCTTTCTTT. It encodes CASNLSGAGRNTEAFF. The V and J genes are TRBV6-2 or TRBV6-3 and TRBJ1-1, with D hard to call. V gave up 7 bases and J gave up 1 base, with 19 bases separating them. Germline V lookup: CDR1 MNHEY, CDR2 SVGEGT. This CDR3 region has 16 residues.

V and J are TRBV6-1 and TRBJ1-5; D may be TRBD1 (5 bases). Germline CDR1 is MNHNS and CDR2 is SASEGT. The CDR3 sequence is 15 residues long. V was cut by 3 bases and J by 2 bases, with 11 bases left in between. CDR3 sequence (DNA): TGTGCCAGCAGTGACTTGTTGGGGGGCAATCAGCCCCAGCATTTT. It translates to CASSDLLGGNQPQHF.

This clonotype came up a few times. The V and J genes are TRBV5-1 and TRBJ1-1; D is undetermined. Germline V gives CDR1 SGHRS, CDR2 YFSETQ. Deletions cut 3 bases from V and 0 bases from J, with 12 bases between. The CDR3 covers 15 residues. Here the CDR3 reads CASSSGAPMNTEAFF. DNA of the CDR3: TGCGCCAGCAGCTCGGGCGCGCCCATGAACACTGAAGCTTTCTTT.

This sequence joins TRBV20-1 and TRBJ2-7; possible D gene TRBD2, 6 bases. Germline assignment: CDR1 DFQATT and CDR2 SNEGSKA (reference sequence). The CDR3 spans 14 residues. The germline V and J ends were trimmed by 0 bases and 3 bases, with 12 bases remaining between them. CDR3 amino acids: CSARDGGGGYEQYF. The DNA for the CDR3 is TGCAGTGCTAGAGATGGGGGAGGCGGCTACGAGCAGTACTTC.

This chain uses TRBV9 with TRBJ1-6; 7 nucleotides agree with TRBD1. V gave up 3 bases and J gave up 4 bases; unmatched junction bases: 4. CDR3 length: 15 residues. Germline values: CDR1 SGDLS, CDR2 YYNGEE. Written as DNA, the CDR3 is TGTGCCAGCAGCGAGTCAGGGGGTTATAATTCACCCCTCCACTTT. Translating it yields CASSESGGYNSPLHF.